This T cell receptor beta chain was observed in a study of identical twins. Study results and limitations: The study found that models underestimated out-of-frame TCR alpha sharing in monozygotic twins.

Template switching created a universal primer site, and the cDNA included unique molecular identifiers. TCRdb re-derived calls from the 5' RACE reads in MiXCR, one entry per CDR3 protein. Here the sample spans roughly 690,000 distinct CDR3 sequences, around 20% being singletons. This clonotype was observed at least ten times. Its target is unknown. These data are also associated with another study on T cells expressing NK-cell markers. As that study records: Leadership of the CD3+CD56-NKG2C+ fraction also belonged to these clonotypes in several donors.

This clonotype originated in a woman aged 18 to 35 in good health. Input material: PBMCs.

CDR3 region: CASSFGMDRDYTF. For the CDR3, the DNA is TGTGCCAGCAGTTTCGGGATGGATAGGGACTACACCTTC. This sequence joins TRBV12-3 or TRBV12-4 and TRBJ1-2, with D unclear. CDR3 length equals 13 residues. V lost 3 bases, J lost 10 bases, and 15 bases lay in between.